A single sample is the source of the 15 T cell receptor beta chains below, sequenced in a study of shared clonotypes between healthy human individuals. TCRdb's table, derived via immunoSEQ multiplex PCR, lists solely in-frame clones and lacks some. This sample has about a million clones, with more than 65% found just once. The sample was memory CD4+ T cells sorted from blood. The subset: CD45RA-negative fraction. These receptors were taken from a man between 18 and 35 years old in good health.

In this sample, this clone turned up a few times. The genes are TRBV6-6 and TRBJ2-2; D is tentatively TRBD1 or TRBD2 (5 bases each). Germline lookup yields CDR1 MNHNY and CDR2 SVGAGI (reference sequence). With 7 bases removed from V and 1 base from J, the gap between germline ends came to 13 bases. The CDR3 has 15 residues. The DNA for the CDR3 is TGTGCCAGCACCCAGGGAGAAAAGAACACCGGGGAGCTGTTTTTT. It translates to CASTQGEKNTGELFF.

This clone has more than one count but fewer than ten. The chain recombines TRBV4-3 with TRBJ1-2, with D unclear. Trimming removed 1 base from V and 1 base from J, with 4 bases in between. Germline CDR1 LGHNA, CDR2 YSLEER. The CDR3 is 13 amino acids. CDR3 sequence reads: CASSQVSNYGYTF. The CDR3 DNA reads TGCGCCAGCAGCCAAGTTAGTAACTATGGCTACACCTTC.

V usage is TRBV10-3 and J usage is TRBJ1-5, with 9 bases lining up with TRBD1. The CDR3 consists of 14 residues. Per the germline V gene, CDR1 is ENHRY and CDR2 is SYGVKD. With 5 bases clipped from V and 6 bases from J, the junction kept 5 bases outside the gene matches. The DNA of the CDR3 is TGTGCCATCAGTTGGGACAGGGCGGGTCAGCCCCAGCATTTT. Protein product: CAISWDRAGQPQHF.

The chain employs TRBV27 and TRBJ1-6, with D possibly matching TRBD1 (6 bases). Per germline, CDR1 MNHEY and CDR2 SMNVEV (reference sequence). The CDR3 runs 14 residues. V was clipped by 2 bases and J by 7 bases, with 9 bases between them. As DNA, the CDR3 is TGTGCCAGCAGTTTAGAAAGGGGGAATTCACCCCTCCACTTT. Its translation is CASSLERGNSPLHF.

CDR3 sequence (DNA): TGTGCCAGCTCCAAGAAGATTGATAGCGGGGAGACCCAGTACTTC. Its translation is CASSKKIDSGETQYF. V usage is TRBV18 and J usage is TRBJ2-5; the match to TRBD2 covers 7 bases. Germline-derived CDR1 and CDR2 are KGHSH and LQKENI. This CDR3 spans 15 amino acids. The V and J ends lost 6 bases and 5 bases, in that order; junction bases with no gene match: 12.

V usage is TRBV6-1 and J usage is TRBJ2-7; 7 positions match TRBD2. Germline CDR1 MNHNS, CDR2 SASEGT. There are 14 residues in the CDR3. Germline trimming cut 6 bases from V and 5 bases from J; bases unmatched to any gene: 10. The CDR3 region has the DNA TGTGCCAGCAGGGGGCAGGGAGGGAAGAACGAGCAGTACTTC. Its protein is CASRGQGGKNEQYF.

CDR3 sequence (DNA): TGTGCCAGCAGTTTCGCCGGACTAGCGGGGGGGCGCGAGCAGTACTTC. The encoded protein is CASSFAGLAGGREQYF. The chain has TRBV27 and TRBJ2-7; TRBD2 matches 15 bases. After removal of 3 bases from V and 6 bases from J, the junction contained 6 bases not matched to a gene. The V gene's germline CDR1 is MNHEY and CDR2 SMNVEV (reference sequence). This CDR3 comprises 16 residues.

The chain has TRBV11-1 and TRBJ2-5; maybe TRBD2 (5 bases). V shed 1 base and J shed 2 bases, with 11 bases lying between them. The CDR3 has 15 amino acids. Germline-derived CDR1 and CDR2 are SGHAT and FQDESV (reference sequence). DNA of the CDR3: TGTGCCAGCAGCTTAGTGCGAGCGGTACAAGAGACCCAGTACTTC. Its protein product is CASSLVRAVQETQYF.

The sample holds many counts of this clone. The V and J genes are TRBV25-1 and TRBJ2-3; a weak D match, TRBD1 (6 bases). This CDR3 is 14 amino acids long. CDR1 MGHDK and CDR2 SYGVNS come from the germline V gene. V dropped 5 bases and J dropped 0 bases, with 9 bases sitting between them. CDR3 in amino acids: CASSPDSSTDTQYF. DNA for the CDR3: TGTGCCAGCAGTCCGGACAGTAGCACAGATACGCAGTATTTT.

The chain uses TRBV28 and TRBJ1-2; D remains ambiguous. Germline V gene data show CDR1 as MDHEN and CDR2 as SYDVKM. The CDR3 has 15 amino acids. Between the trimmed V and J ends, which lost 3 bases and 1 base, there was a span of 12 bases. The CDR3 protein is CASSLTASDNYGYTF. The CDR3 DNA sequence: TGTGCCAGCAGTTTGACCGCGTCGGATAACTATGGCTACACCTTC.

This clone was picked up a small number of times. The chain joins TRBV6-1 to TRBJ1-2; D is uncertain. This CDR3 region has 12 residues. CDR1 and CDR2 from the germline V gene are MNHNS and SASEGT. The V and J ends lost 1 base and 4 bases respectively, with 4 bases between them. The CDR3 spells CASSEGAYGYTF. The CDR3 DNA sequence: TGTGCCAGCAGTGAAGGAGCCTATGGCTACACCTTC.

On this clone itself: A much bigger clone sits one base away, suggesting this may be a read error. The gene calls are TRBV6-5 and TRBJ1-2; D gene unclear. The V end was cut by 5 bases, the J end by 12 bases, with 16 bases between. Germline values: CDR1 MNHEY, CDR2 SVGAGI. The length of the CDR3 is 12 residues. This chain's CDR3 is CASSEASFGHTF. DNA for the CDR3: TGTGCCAGCAGTGAAGCTTCCTTCGGCCACACCTTC.

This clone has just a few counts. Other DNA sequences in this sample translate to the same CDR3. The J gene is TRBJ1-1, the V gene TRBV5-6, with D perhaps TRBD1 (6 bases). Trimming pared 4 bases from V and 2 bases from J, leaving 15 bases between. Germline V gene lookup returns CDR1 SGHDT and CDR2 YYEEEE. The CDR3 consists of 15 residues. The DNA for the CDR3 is TGTGCCAGCAGCCCCTGGACAGTGAGCAACACTGAAGCTTTCTTT. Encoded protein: CASSPWTVSNTEAFF.

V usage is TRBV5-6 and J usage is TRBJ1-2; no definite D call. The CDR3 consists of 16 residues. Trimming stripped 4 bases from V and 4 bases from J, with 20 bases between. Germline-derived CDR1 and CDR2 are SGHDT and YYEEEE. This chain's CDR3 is CASSVRAESRGYGYTF. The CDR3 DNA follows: TGTGCCAGCAGCGTAAGGGCCGAAAGCCGGGGCTATGGCTACACCTTC.

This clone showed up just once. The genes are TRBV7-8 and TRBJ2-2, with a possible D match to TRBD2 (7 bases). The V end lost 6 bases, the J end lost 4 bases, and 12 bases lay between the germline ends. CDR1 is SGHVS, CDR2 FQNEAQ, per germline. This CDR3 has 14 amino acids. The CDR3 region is CASSSRGATGELFF. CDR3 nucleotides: TGTGCCAGCAGTTCTCGGGGGGCCACCGGGGAGCTGTTTTTT.